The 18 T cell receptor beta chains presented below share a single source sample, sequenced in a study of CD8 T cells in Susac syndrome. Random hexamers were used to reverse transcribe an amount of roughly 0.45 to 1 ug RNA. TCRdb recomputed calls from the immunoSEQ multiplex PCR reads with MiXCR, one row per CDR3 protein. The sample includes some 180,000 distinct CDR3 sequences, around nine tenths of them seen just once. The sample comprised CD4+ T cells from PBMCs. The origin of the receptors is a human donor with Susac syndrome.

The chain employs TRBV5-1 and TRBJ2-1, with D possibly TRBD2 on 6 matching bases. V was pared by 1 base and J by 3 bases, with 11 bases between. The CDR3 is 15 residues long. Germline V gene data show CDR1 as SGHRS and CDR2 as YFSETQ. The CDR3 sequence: CASSLSTGGYNEQFF. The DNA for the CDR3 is TGCGCCAGCAGCTTGTCTACCGGGGGCTACAATGAGCAGTTCTTC.

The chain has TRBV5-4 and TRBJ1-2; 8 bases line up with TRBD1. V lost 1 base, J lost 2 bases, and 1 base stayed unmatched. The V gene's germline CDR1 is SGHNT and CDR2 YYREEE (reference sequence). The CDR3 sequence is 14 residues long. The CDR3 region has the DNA TGTGCCAGCAGCTTGCAGGGGGCGAACTATGGCTACACCTTC. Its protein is CASSLQGANYGYTF.

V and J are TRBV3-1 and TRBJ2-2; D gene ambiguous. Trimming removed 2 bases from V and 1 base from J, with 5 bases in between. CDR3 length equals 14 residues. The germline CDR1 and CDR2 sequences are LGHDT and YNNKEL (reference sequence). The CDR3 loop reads CASSQMENTGELFF. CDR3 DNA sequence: TGTGCCAGCAGCCAAATGGAGAACACCGGGGAGCTGTTTTTT.

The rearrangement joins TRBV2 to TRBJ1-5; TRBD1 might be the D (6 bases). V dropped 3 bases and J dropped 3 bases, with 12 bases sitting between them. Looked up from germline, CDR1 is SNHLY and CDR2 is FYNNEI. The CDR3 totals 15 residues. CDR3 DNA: TGTGCCAGCAGTGACGGTACAGGGAACAATCAGCCCCAGCATTTT. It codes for CASSDGTGNNQPQHF.

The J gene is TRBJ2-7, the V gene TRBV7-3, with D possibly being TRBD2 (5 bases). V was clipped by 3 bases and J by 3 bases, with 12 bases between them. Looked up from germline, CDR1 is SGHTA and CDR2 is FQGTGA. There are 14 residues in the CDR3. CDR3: CASSFMREGYEQYF. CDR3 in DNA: TGTGCCAGCAGCTTTATGAGGGAAGGCTACGAGCAGTACTTC.

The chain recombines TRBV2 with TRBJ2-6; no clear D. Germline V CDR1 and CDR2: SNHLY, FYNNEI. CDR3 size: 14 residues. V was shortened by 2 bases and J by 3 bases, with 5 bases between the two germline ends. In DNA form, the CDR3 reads TGTGCCAGCAGTGAAATGGTTGGGGCCAACGTCCTGACTTTC. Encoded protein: CASSEMVGANVLTF. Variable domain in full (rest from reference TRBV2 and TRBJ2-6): EPEVTQTPSHQVTQMGQEVILRCVPISNHLYFYWYRQILGQKVEFLVSFYNNEISEKSEIFDDQFSVERPDGSNFTLKIRSTKLEDSAMYFCASSEMVGANVLTFGAGSRLTVL.

DNA of the CDR3: TGTGCCATCAGTGAGCTACCGGCGGGAGGGATGGAGACCCAGTACTTC. Protein: CAISELPAGGMETQYF. The rearrangement uses TRBV10-3 and TRBJ2-5, with 9 bases identical to TRBD2. J gave up 5 bases and V 2 bases, and 9 bases lay outside the gene matches. CDR3 length: 16 amino acids. CDR1 ENHRY and CDR2 SYGVKD come from the germline V gene.

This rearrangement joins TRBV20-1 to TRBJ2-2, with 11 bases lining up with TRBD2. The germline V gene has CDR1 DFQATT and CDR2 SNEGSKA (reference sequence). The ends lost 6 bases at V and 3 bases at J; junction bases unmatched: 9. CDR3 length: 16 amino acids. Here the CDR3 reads CSAAYSGREYTGELFF. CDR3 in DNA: TGCAGTGCCGCCTATAGCGGGAGGGAATACACCGGGGAGCTGTTTTTT.

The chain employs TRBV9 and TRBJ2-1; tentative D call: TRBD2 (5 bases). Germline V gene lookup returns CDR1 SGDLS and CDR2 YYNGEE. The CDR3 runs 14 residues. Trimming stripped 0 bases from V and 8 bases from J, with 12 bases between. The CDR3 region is CASSVVAGSDEQFF. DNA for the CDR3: TGTGCCAGCAGCGTAGTCGCGGGTAGCGATGAGCAGTTCTTC.

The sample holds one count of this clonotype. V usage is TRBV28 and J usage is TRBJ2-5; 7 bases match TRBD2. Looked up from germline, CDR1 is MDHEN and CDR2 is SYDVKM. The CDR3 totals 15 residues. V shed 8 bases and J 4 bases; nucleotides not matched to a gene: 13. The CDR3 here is CASLGQWEGRETQYF. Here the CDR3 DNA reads TGTGCCAGCTTGGGCCAGTGGGAGGGACGAGAGACCCAGTACTTC. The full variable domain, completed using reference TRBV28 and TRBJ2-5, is DVKVTQSSRYLVKRTGEKVFLECVQDMDHENMFWYRQDPGLGLRLIYFSYDVKMKEKGDIPEGYSVSREKKERFSLILESASTNQTSMYLCASLGQWEGRETQYFGPGTRLLVL.

The CDR3 DNA is TGCGCCAGCAGCCTCAGCGGGACTAGCGGGGGGCTCTACGAGCAGTACTTC. Translation: CASSLSGTSGGLYEQYF. J is TRBJ2-7 and V is TRBV4-1, with 15 nucleotides matching TRBD2. This CDR3 spans 17 amino acids. Trimming removed 4 bases from V and 3 bases from J; junction bases left unmatched: 7. Germline V lookup: CDR1 MGHRA, CDR2 YSYEKL.

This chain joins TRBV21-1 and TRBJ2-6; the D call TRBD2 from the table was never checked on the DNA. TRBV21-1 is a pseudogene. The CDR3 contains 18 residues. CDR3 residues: CASSDRLAGDSGANVLTF. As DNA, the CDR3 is TGTGCCAGCAGCGACCGACTAGCGGGAGATTCTGGGGCCAACGTCCTGACTTTC.

The DNA of the CDR3 is TGTGCCAGCAGCGACAGTACCAGTGGTATATATGGCTACACCTTC. Protein product: CASSDSTSGIYGYTF. This chain links TRBV28 with TRBJ1-2, with D perhaps matching TRBD1 (5 bases). The CDR3 spans 15 residues. Germline V gene lookup returns CDR1 MDHEN and CDR2 SYDVKM. The ends were cut back, 6 bases at V and 5 bases at J, with 19 bases in the middle.

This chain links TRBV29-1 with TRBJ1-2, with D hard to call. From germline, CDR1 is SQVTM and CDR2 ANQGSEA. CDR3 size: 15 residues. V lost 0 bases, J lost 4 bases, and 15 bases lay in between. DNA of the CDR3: TGCAGCGTTGAAGAGGGCCCGAATAGAATCTATGGCTACACCTTC. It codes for CSVEEGPNRIYGYTF.

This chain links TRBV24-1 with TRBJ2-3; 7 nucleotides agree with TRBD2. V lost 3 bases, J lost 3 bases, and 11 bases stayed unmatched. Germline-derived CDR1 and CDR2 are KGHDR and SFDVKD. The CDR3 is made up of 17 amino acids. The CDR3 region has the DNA TGTGCCACCAGTGATCCCGTACTAGCGCCGATTACAGATACGCAGTATTTT. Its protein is CATSDPVLAPITDTQYF.

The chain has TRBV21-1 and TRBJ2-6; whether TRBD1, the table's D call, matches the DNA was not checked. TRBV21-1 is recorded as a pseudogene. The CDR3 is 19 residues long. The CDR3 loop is CASSNRTAYTWSGANVLTF. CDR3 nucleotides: TGTGCCAGCAGCAACCGGACAGCTTACACCTGGTCTGGGGCCAACGTCCTGACTTTC.

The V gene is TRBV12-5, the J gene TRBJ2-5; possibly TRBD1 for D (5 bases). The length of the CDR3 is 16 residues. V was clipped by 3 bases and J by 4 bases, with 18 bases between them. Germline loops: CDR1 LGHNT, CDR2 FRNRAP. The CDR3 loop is CASGLGADIWGETQYF. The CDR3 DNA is TGTGCTAGTGGTTTAGGGGCCGACATATGGGGAGAGACCCAGTACTTC. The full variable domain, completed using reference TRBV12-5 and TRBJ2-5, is DARVTQTPRHKVTEMGQEVTMRCQPILGHNTVFWYRQTMMQGLELLAYFRNRAPLDDSGMPKDRFSAEMPDATLATLKIQPSEPRDSAVYFCASGLGADIWGETQYFGPGTRLLVL.

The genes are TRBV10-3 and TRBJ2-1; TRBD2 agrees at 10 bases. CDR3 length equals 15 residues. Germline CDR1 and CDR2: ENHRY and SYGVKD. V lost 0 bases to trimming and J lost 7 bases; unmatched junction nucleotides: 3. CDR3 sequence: CAISESGLAINEQFF. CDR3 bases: TGTGCCATCAGTGAGTCGGGACTAGCGATTAATGAGCAGTTCTTC.